Sequencing of this T cell receptor beta chain was carried out in a study of cytomegalovirus exposure and HLA in healthy donors. General study findings and limits: Most TCR sequences showed up rarely, but some public TCRs showed up in many donors.

V lost 5 bases to trimming and J lost 1 base; unmatched junction nucleotides: 8. The length of the CDR3 is 16 residues. The germline V gene has CDR1 SGHAT and CDR2 FQDESV (reference sequence). Turning to this clone: No antigen is known for it.

Libraries were prepared by immunoSEQ multiplex PCR; TCRdb keeps only in-frame clonotypes and omits some of them. The sample has about 72,000 clones; roughly 94% are singletons. Among the 120 or so subjects of the validation cohort, separate from the approximately 660-subject first cohort, were the donors. The source is a young woman in good health and CMV-seronegative. The sample consisted of PBMCs. This sequence joins TRBV11-1 and TRBJ2-3, with TRBD2 matching over 8 bases. Here the CDR3 reads CASSRGRGGRTDTQYF. In DNA, the CDR3 is TGTGCCAGCAGCCGGGGGCGCGGGGGGCGCACAGATACGCAGTATTTT.